This passage covers 21 T cell receptor beta chains from one sample sequenced in a study of Graves' ophthalmopathy and Graves' hyperthyroidism. Amplification of TCR beta CDR3 regions used RNA transcripts. The authors performed first-round RT-PCR with HTBI primers and then a second-round multiplex PCR. MiXCR was run by TCRdb on the multiplex PCR reads, yielding one entry per CDR3 protein. The data show some 360,000 distinct CDR3 sequences, 17% seen once. The sequencing sample was made of peripheral blood. These receptor sequences come from an adult woman with stable Graves' hyperthyroidism.

This clonotype was found many times. The chain has TRBV28 and TRBJ2-4, with D hard to call. The germline gives CDR1 MDHEN, CDR2 SYDVKM. The CDR3 covers 13 residues. V was shortened by 10 bases and J by 1 base, with 11 bases between the two germline ends. The CDR3 spells CATLRLAKNIQYF. The CDR3 nucleotides read TGTGCCACCTTGCGTTTGGCCAAAAACATTCAGTACTTC. The full variable domain, completed using reference TRBV28 and TRBJ2-4, is DVKVTQSSRYLVKRTGEKVFLECVQDMDHENMFWYRQDPGLGLRLIYFSYDVKMKEKGDIPEGYSVSREKKERFSLILESASTNQTSMYLCATLRLAKNIQYFGAGTRLSVL.

This clonotype showed up many times. The V call is TRBV24-1, the J call TRBJ2-5, with D possibly being TRBD1 (6 bases). The CDR3 covers 15 residues. V lost 4 bases and J 5 bases, leaving 16 bases between the germline ends. Germline CDR1 reads KGHDR; CDR2 reads SFDVKD. The CDR3 sequence is CATSDPTGPGETQYF. CDR3 nucleotides: TGTGCCACCAGTGACCCGACAGGCCCAGGGGAGACCCAGTACTTC.

This clonotype was counted many times. The rearrangement joins TRBV28 to TRBJ1-5; 9 bases map to TRBD1. CDR1 is MDHEN and CDR2 is SYDVKM in the germline V gene. The CDR3 covers 14 residues. V shed 6 bases and J 7 bases; nucleotides not matched to a gene: 7. Here the CDR3 DNA reads TGTGCCAGCAGGGGACAGGGCGGGTACCAGCCCCAGCATTTT. Amino acids: CASRGQGGYQPQHF.

This clonotype was seen a few times. The chain joins TRBV5-1 to TRBJ2-5, with 11 nucleotides matching TRBD2. The CDR3 contains 16 residues. Germline trimming cut 0 bases from V and 5 bases from J; bases unmatched to any gene: 6. Germline-derived CDR1 and CDR2 are SGHRS and YFSETQ. The CDR3 DNA reads as TGCGCCAGCAGCTTGGATAGCGGGAGGGCCCGGGAGACCCAGTACTTC. Its translation is CASSLDSGRARETQYF.

This clonotype was recorded at least ten times. The genes are TRBV7-8 and TRBJ2-7, with D possibly being TRBD2 (7 bases). V lost 3 bases and J 5 bases, leaving 20 bases between the germline ends. The germline CDR1 and CDR2 sequences are SGHVS and FQNEAQ. CDR3 length: 16 amino acids. The CDR3 DNA is TGTGCCAGCAGCTTGTTCAGGGGCGCGGGAGTGGACGAGCAGTACTTC. Encoded protein: CASSLFRGAGVDEQYF. The entire variable domain, with the rest obtained from reference TRBV7-8 and TRBJ2-7, is as follows: GAGVSQSPRYKVAKRGQDVALRCDPISGHVSLFWYQQALGQGPEFLTYFQNEAQLDKSGLPSDRFFAERPEGSVSTLKIQRTQQEDSAVYLCASSLFRGAGVDEQYFGPGTRLTVT.

This clonotype was picked up a small number of times. J is TRBJ1-2 and V is TRBV27; no clear D gene. V gave up 5 bases and J gave up 4 bases, with 14 bases separating them. Germline CDR1 reads MNHEY; CDR2 reads SMNVEV (reference sequence). This CDR3 region has 14 residues. CDR3 loop: CASSPRERIYGYTF. For the CDR3, the DNA is TGTGCCAGCAGTCCAAGGGAACGGATCTATGGCTACACCTTC.

This clonotype has more than one count but fewer than ten. The rearrangement joins TRBV4-1 to TRBJ2-7; 7 positions match TRBD1. Germline V lookup: CDR1 MGHRA, CDR2 YSYEKL. CDR3 size: 15 residues. Unmatched junction bases numbered 9, after V lost 0 bases and J lost 7 bases. The CDR3 spells CASSQDMRGRLEQYF. The CDR3 DNA reads as TGCGCCAGCAGCCAAGATATGAGGGGGCGACTAGAGCAGTACTTC.

The V gene is TRBV5-1, the J gene TRBJ1-1; no reliable D call. The CDR3 has 14 residues. The germline V gene has CDR1 SGHRS and CDR2 YFSETQ. Between the trimmed V and J ends, which lost 2 bases and 1 base, there was a span of 9 bases. DNA for the CDR3: TGCGCCAGCAGCTTTTCTTACAGGAACACTGAAGCTTTCTTT. It is translated as CASSFSYRNTEAFF.

This clonotype was detected only a few times. The V and J genes are TRBV12-3 or TRBV12-4 and TRBJ1-1; D is unclear. The V gene lost 3 bases and the J gene lost 5 bases, with 10 bases spanning the gap. The CDR3 contains 13 residues. CDR3 bases: TGTGCCAGCAGTTTTACTTGGAGAACTGAAGCTTTCTTT. Its protein is CASSFTWRTEAFF.

The J gene is TRBJ2-5, the V gene TRBV12-5; possible D gene TRBD1, 5 bases. Germline CDR1 LGHNT, CDR2 FRNRAP. V lost 7 bases, J lost 1 base, and 16 bases lay in between. This CDR3 is 15 amino acids long. The CDR3 coding sequence is TGTGCTAGTGCCGACGGCCAGGGAATCCAAGAGACCCAGTACTTC. Encoded protein: CASADGQGIQETQYF. Variable domain in full (rest from reference TRBV12-5 and TRBJ2-5): DARVTQTPRHKVTEMGQEVTMRCQPILGHNTVFWYRQTMMQGLELLAYFRNRAPLDDSGMPKDRFSAEMPDATLATLKIQPSEPRDSAVYFCASADGQGIQETQYFGPGTRLLVL.

This clonotype was detected ten times or more. The rearrangement joins TRBV12-5 to TRBJ1-5, with D tentatively TRBD1 (5 bases). V was cut by 1 base and J by 5 bases, with 9 bases left in between. CDR1 is LGHNT and CDR2 is FRNRAP in the germline V gene. The length of the CDR3 is 14 residues. The CDR3 region has the DNA TGTGCTAGTGGTTTGGAACCAGGGTATCAGCCCCAGCATTTT. This codes for CASGLEPGYQPQHF.

V is TRBV7-3 and J is TRBJ2-5, with TRBD1 as a possible D gene (5 bases). The germline V gene has CDR1 SGHTA and CDR2 FQGTGA. The CDR3 has 15 residues. Trimming stripped 1 base from V and 1 base from J, with 10 bases between. The CDR3 loop reads CASSLNSGFQETQYF. The CDR3, as DNA: TGTGCCAGCAGCTTAAACTCAGGGTTCCAAGAGACCCAGTACTTC.

This clonotype has a count of ten or more. The chain links TRBV28 to TRBJ1-5; maybe TRBD1 (5 bases). Germline V lookup: CDR1 MDHEN, CDR2 SYDVKM. V lost 6 bases and J 0 bases, leaving 9 bases between the germline ends. The CDR3 spans 14 residues. CDR3 coding DNA: TGTGCCAGCAGGCAGGGTTATAGCAATCAGCCCCAGCATTTT. This sequence encodes CASRQGYSNQPQHF.

V is TRBV4-1 and J is TRBJ1-1, with 7 bases fitting TRBD1. V was pared by 11 bases and J by 6 bases, with 6 bases of the junction left unmatched. Germline lookup yields CDR1 MGHRA and CDR2 YSYEKL. The CDR3 is 11 residues long. The CDR3 region has the DNA TGCGCCTCAGGACAGGTTGCTGAAGCTTTCTTT. Residues: CASGQVAEAFF.

This clonotype was detected many times. The rearrangement joins TRBV2 to TRBJ2-7, with D possibly being TRBD1 or TRBD2 (5 bases each). The germline V gene encodes CDR1 SNHLY and CDR2 FYNNEI. Trimming removed 8 bases at V and 2 bases at J, with 16 bases between. CDR3 size: 14 residues. The CDR3 sequence is CASGDGTGTYEQYF. The CDR3 coding sequence is TGTGCCAGCGGGGACGGGACGGGCACCTACGAGCAGTACTTC.

This clonotype has a count of ten or more. The gene calls are TRBV3-1 and TRBJ1-2; TRBD1 matches at 7 bases. The V segment lost 1 base and the J segment 5 bases; nucleotides outside the gene matches: 7. The germline V gene encodes CDR1 LGHDT and CDR2 YNNKEL (reference sequence). This CDR3 region has 15 residues. Here the CDR3 DNA reads TGTGCCAGCAGCCAAGCCCACGACAGGGCTTATGGCTACACCTTC. Protein product: CASSQAHDRAYGYTF. Full variable domain (remainder filled in from reference TRBV3-1 and TRBJ1-2): DTAVSQTPKYLVTQMGNDKSIKCEQNLGHDTMYWYKQDSKKFLKIMFSYNNKELIINETVPNRFSPKSPDKAHLNLHINSLELGDSAVYFCASSQAHDRAYGYTFGSGTRLTVV.

This clonotype was detected many times. V gene TRBV7-6 combines with J gene TRBJ1-6, with 7 nucleotides matching TRBD1. The CDR3 is made up of 20 amino acids. Germline CDR1 is SGHVS and CDR2 is FNYEAQ. Unmatched junction bases numbered 22, after V lost 5 bases and J lost 6 bases. The DNA for the CDR3 is TGTGCCAGCAGCCCCCACCGGACGACGAAACTGACAGGGATTAATTCACCCCTCCACTTT. Residues: CASSPHRTTKLTGINSPLHF. The whole variable domain, filled in from reference TRBV7-6 and TRBJ1-6, reads GAGVSQSPRYKVTKRGQDVALRCDPISGHVSLYWYRQALGQGPEFLTYFNYEAQQDKSGLPNDRFSAERPEGSISTLTIQRTEQRDSAMYRCASSPHRTTKLTGINSPLHFGNGTRLTVT.

This clonotype was picked up many times. This chain links TRBV12-3 or TRBV12-4 with TRBJ2-5; either TRBD1 or TRBD2 may fit D (5 bases each). Trimming pared 1 base from V and 5 bases from J, leaving 11 bases between. The CDR3 has 14 residues. The CDR3 protein is CASSLGGSRETQYF. For the CDR3, the DNA is TGTGCCAGCAGTTTAGGGGGGAGCCGGGAGACCCAGTACTTC.

Many counts were recorded for this clonotype. The chain links TRBV30 to TRBJ1-6; a weak D match, TRBD1 (5 bases). The CDR3 length is 12 residues. Germline V CDR1 and CDR2: GTSNPN, SVGIG (reference sequence). Trimming removed 1 base from V and 14 bases from J, with 12 bases in between. The CDR3 DNA reads as TGTGCCTGGAGTGAAAGGGGAAGGACCCTCCACTTT. It specifies CAWSERGRTLHF. Together with reference TRBV30 and TRBJ1-6, the CDR3 gives the full variable domain: SQTIHQWPATLVQPVGSPLSLECTVEGTSNPNLYWYRQAAGRGLQLLFYSVGIGQISSEVPQNLSASRPQDRQFILSSKKLLLSDSGFYLCAWSERGRTLHFGNGTRLTVT.

Notes on this clonotype: Possible read error: a much larger clone is one base away. The chain employs TRBV28 and TRBJ2-4; 7 bases line up with TRBD2. The CDR3 has 20 residues. Trimming took 5 bases from V and 14 from J; bases not matched to a gene: 33. CDR1 is MDHEN, CDR2 SYDVKM, per germline. The CDR3 loop is CASSLRSPNARGGAPLSEYF. The DNA for the CDR3 is TGTGCCAGCAGTCTCCGGTCCCCCAACGCTCGGGGAGGGGCCCCCCTGTCGGAGTACTTC.

In its sample, this clonotype was seen many times. The chain combines TRBV6-2 or TRBV6-3 with TRBJ2-7; 7 nucleotides align to TRBD1. Germline CDR1 reads MNHEY; CDR2 reads SVGEGT. The CDR3 extends over 14 amino acids. The V gene end was trimmed by 6 bases and the J gene end by 2 bases; junction bases not matched to a gene: 7. The CDR3 loop is CASRWAGGTYEQYF. The DNA of the CDR3 is TGTGCCAGCAGGTGGGCAGGGGGTACCTACGAGCAGTACTTC.